This T cell receptor beta chain was observed in a study of blood T cells in healthy people across ages. Study-wide points: A roughly linear fall in TCR beta diversity per million T cells was seen with increasing age.

J gave up 2 bases and V 6 bases, and 6 bases lay outside the gene matches. The CDR3 totals 14 residues. Germline-derived CDR1 and CDR2 are SQVTM and ANQGSEA. Combining a sample-barcoded 5' primer with a J-beta primer mix, a second PCR ran for roughly 7 to 11 cycles. Unique molecular identifiers of 12 random nucleotides labeled each cDNA. A minimum of 2.5 million CDR3-containing paired-end reads was obtained for each sample. TCRdb ran MiXCR on the 5' RACE reads and lists one entry per CDR3 protein. The sample yields over 500,000 distinct CDR3 sequences, about 50% seen once. Comment on this clonotype: What it binds is not known.

Material: blood. This sequence was found in a woman over 75 in good health. The V and J genes are TRBV29-1 and TRBJ2-7, with 11 bases lining up with TRBD2. CDR3 region: CSVVIAGGTYEQYF. The DNA of the CDR3 is TGCAGCGTAGTAATAGCGGGAGGGACCTACGAGCAGTACTTC.